This TCR beta chain was found in a study of blood T cell repertoires in COVID-19. In the study overall: The analysed material was cDNA or gDNA that came from T cells, B-cell-depleted T cells, or PBMCs.

Per the original methods: Reference gene primer amplification yielded estimated nucleated cell counts. TCRdb's copy holds only in-frame clones and misses some; the assay was immunoSEQ multiplex PCR. V and J calls and clone size come straight from that table; D and trimming were deduced from the DNA. The sample carries 130,000 or so clones, around 88% recorded once. CDR3 length: 15 amino acids. Germline V lookup: CDR1 SGDLS, CDR2 YYNGEE. V was clipped by 5 bases and J by 5 bases; unmatched bases: 4. The V call is TRBV9, the J call TRBJ2-3, with 14 bases identical to TRBD2. Input material: peripheral blood. This sequence originates from a woman in her sixties with acute or convalescent COVID-19. The CDR3, as DNA: TGTGCCAGCAGTCTCGGGACTAGCGGGGGAGATACGCAGTATTTT. Translated, it gives CASSLGTSGGDTQYF.